One and the same sample provided the 21 T cell receptor beta chains below, sequenced in a study of blood T cell repertoires in COVID-19. TCRdb's copy holds only in-frame clones and misses some; the assay was immunoSEQ multiplex PCR. This sample has 400,000 to 550,000 clones, with nearly 90% found just once. Sequencing was done on a sample of PBMCs or T cells enriched from blood (not recorded which). The receptor source for this set is a woman aged 18 to 35 with acute COVID-19.

J is TRBJ2-2 and V is TRBV10-3, with 9 positions matching TRBD1. V dropped 0 bases and J dropped 1; count of bases not matched to a gene: 0. Germline V gene lookup returns CDR1 ENHRY and CDR2 SYGVKD. The CDR3 sequence is 16 residues long. The CDR3 region is CAISESGQGNTGELFF. In nucleotides, the CDR3 is TGTGCCATCAGTGAGTCGGGACAGGGGAACACCGGGGAGCTGTTTTTT.

The V call is TRBV28, the J call TRBJ2-2, with D uncertain. The V and J ends lost 3 bases and 0 bases respectively, with 11 bases between them. This CDR3 contains 16 residues. CDR1 and CDR2 from the germline V gene are MDHEN and SYDVKM. CDR3 residues: CASSFGGYANTGELFF. The CDR3 bases are TGTGCCAGCAGTTTTGGCGGATACGCGAACACCGGGGAGCTGTTTTTT.

This clone has only one observation. This chain connects TRBV10-3 to TRBJ2-1; 7 bases line up with TRBD1. Germline values: CDR1 ENHRY, CDR2 SYGVKD. CDR3 length: 14 residues. J gave up 5 bases and V 5 bases, and 6 bases lay outside the gene matches. CDR3 sequence: CAISQGTVHNEQFF. Here the CDR3 DNA reads TGTGCCATCAGTCAGGGGACAGTCCACAATGAGCAGTTCTTC.

V usage is TRBV29-1 and J usage is TRBJ2-7; weak D call: TRBD1 (6 bases). V gave up 7 bases and J gave up 4 bases, with 23 bases separating them. The CDR3 extends over 15 amino acids. The germline V gene encodes CDR1 SQVTM and CDR2 ANQGSEA. The CDR3 loop is CSAIGQTRRRYEQYF. The CDR3 nucleotides are TGCAGCGCAATCGGACAGACAAGGAGGCGGTACGAGCAGTACTTC.

The chain joins TRBV3-1 (or the pseudogene TRBV3-2) to TRBJ2-3; TRBD2 aligns across 7 bases. The CDR3 has 16 residues. Germline CDR1 reads LGHDT; CDR2 reads YNNKEL (reference sequence). V lost 0 bases, J lost 3 bases, and 6 bases stayed unmatched. The CDR3 sequence: CASSQDPGGGTDTQYF. Written as DNA, the CDR3 is TGTGCCAGCAGCCAAGACCCGGGGGGTGGTACAGATACGCAGTATTTT.

The chain has TRBV28 and TRBJ1-5; no clear D gene. Germline-derived CDR1 and CDR2 are MDHEN and SYDVKM. The CDR3 is made up of 13 amino acids. V lost 4 bases and J 7 bases, leaving 11 bases between the germline ends. The CDR3 coding sequence is TGTGCCAGCAGTTCTAGTCTCGGACAGCCCCAGCATTTT. It encodes CASSSSLGQPQHF. The entire variable domain, with the rest obtained from reference TRBV28 and TRBJ1-5, is as follows: DVKVTQSSRYLVKRTGEKVFLECVQDMDHENMFWYRQDPGLGLRLIYFSYDVKMKEKGDIPEGYSVSREKKERFSLILESASTNQTSMYLCASSSSLGQPQHFGDGTRLSIL.

This chain connects TRBV20-1 to TRBJ1-1, with TRBD1 matching over 7 bases. CDR3 length equals 11 residues. V lost 8 bases and J lost 6; bases outside the gene matches: 6. CDR1 is DFQATT, CDR2 SNEGSKA, per germline (reference sequence). The CDR3 coding sequence is TGCAGTCCACAGGGGAGGTCTGAAGCTTTCTTT. As protein: CSPQGRSEAFF.

This clone was seen only a few times. The chain has TRBV12-2 and TRBJ2-7; TRBD1 was called by the table and not checked on the DNA. TRBV12-2 corresponds to a pseudogene. The CDR3 runs 15 residues. As DNA, the CDR3 is TGTGCAAGTCGCTTAGCGACCGGGACAGGATCCGAGCAGTACTTC. Translated, it gives CASRLATGTGSEQYF.

This chain links TRBV2 with TRBJ2-6; a possible D gene is TRBD1 (6 bases). Per the germline V gene, CDR1 is SNHLY and CDR2 is FYNNEI. CDR3 length: 15 amino acids. V gave up 7 bases and J gave up 0 bases, with 10 bases separating them. CDR3 sequence (DNA): TGTGCCAGCAACCCGACAGGCTCTGGGGCCAACGTCCTGACTTTC. It codes for CASNPTGSGANVLTF.

The chain recombines TRBV29-1 with TRBJ2-1; D is ambiguous. CDR1 is SQVTM, CDR2 ANQGSEA, per germline. V was shortened by 0 bases and J by 0 bases, with 9 bases between the two germline ends. The CDR3 has 15 residues. This CDR3 is CSVEEYSSSYNEQFF. For the CDR3, the DNA is TGCAGCGTTGAAGAATATAGCAGCTCCTACAATGAGCAGTTCTTC.

The chain uses TRBV6-2 or TRBV6-3 and TRBJ1-5; a weak D match, TRBD1 (6 bases). This CDR3 contains 18 residues. CDR1 and CDR2 from the germline V gene are MNHEY and SVGEGT. V was cut by 5 bases and J by 9 bases, with 29 bases left in between. The CDR3 loop reads CASSTRGNREDLKGPQHF. CDR3 coding DNA: TGTGCCAGCAGTACTAGGGGGAACAGGGAAGACCTCAAGGGGCCCCAGCATTTT.

This clone was picked up one time. The chain joins TRBV7-8 to TRBJ2-7, with TRBD1 identical over 9 bases. Trimming at V came to 5 bases and at J to 4 bases, leaving 3 bases not matched to a gene. This CDR3 region has 13 residues. Germline CDR1 reads SGHVS; CDR2 reads FQNEAQ. In nucleotides, the CDR3 is TGTGCCAGCAGCCGAGACAGGGGGTACGAGCAGTACTTC. Encoded protein: CASSRDRGYEQYF.

The V call is TRBV6-1, the J call TRBJ1-1; the D is unclear. Germline CDR1 is MNHNS and CDR2 is SASEGT. The CDR3 totals 14 residues. V lost 1 base and J lost 2, with 8 bases in between. In DNA form, the CDR3 reads TGTGCCAGCAGTGAAGGCTACGCCAACACTGAAGCTTTCTTT. Translating gives CASSEGYANTEAFF.

The chain carries TRBV5-4 and TRBJ1-2; D remains unclear. The CDR3 is 14 residues long. CDR1 and CDR2 from the germline V gene are SGHNT and YYREEE (reference sequence). The V end lost 4 bases, the J end lost 4 bases, and 14 bases lay between the germline ends. The CDR3 coding sequence is TGTGCCAGCAGCGCCTTTGAGGGTGGCTATGGCTACACCTTC. Encoded protein: CASSAFEGGYGYTF.

This clone was recorded a few times. V gene TRBV6-5 combines with J gene TRBJ2-1; 12 bases align to TRBD2. The J segment lost 8 bases and the V segment lost 6 bases, leaving 8 bases of the junction unmatched. In germline, CDR1 is MNHEY, CDR2 SVGAGI. The CDR3 totals 15 residues. CDR3 amino acids: CASRPLAGGGYEQFF. The CDR3 region has the DNA TGTGCCAGCAGACCCCTAGCGGGAGGGGGCTATGAGCAGTTCTTC.

V usage is TRBV15 and J usage is TRBJ1-5, with TRBD1 matching over 7 bases. This CDR3 region has 15 residues. CDR1 and CDR2 (germline): LNHNV, YYDKDF (reference sequence). V lost 2 bases and J lost 6; bases outside the gene matches: 7. CDR3 sequence (DNA): TGTGCCACCAGCAGACAGGGGACAGCTCTTCAGCCCCAGCATTTT. This encodes CATSRQGTALQPQHF.

This clone appeared a few times. The rearrangement links TRBV7-8 to TRBJ1-2, with D possibly TRBD1 on 5 matching bases. The CDR3 sequence is 15 residues long. The germline V gene encodes CDR1 SGHVS and CDR2 FQNEAQ. V was pared by 3 bases and J by 3 bases, with 14 bases between. The CDR3 loop reads CASSLTSDTHYGYTF. In nucleotides, the CDR3 is TGTGCCAGCAGCTTGACGTCGGACACTCACTATGGCTACACCTTC.

The chain has TRBV10-1 and TRBJ2-1; D ambiguous. The V and J ends lost 3 bases and 2 bases respectively, with 5 bases between them. The germline V gene has CDR1 WNHNN and CDR2 SYGVQD (reference sequence). This CDR3 spans 13 amino acids. CDR3 nucleotide sequence: TGCGCCAGCAGTGAAACAACCTACAATGAGCAGTTCTTC. This gives the protein CASSETTYNEQFF.

The V call is TRBV4-1, the J call TRBJ2-3, with a tentative D call TRBD2 (6 bases). Trimming stripped 1 base from V and 5 bases from J, with 13 bases between. The CDR3 extends over 15 amino acids. The germline V gene encodes CDR1 MGHRA and CDR2 YSYEKL. The CDR3 region has the DNA TGCGCCAGCAGCCAAGTTGAGCGGGCTGTAGATACGCAGTATTTT. Residues: CASSQVERAVDTQYF.

This clone turned up a few times. The chain couples TRBV5-4 to TRBJ2-5; maybe TRBD1 (5 bases). The CDR3 contains 15 residues. The germline V gene encodes CDR1 SGHNT and CDR2 YYREEE (reference sequence). Trimming left V 4 bases short and J 4 bases short, with 17 bases between. This CDR3 reads CASSPTTRQGETQYF. The CDR3 nucleotides are TGTGCCAGCAGCCCTACGACACGGCAGGGAGAGACCCAGTACTTC.

This clone was seen only a few times. The chain joins TRBV2 to TRBJ1-2; 7 positions agree with TRBD1. The CDR3 consists of 13 residues. V gave up 8 bases and J gave up 0 bases; unmatched junction bases: 3. Germline CDR1 is SNHLY and CDR2 is FYNNEI. The CDR3 DNA sequence: TGTGCCAGCTTTGACAGGGCTAACTATGGCTACACCTTC. This codes for CASFDRANYGYTF.